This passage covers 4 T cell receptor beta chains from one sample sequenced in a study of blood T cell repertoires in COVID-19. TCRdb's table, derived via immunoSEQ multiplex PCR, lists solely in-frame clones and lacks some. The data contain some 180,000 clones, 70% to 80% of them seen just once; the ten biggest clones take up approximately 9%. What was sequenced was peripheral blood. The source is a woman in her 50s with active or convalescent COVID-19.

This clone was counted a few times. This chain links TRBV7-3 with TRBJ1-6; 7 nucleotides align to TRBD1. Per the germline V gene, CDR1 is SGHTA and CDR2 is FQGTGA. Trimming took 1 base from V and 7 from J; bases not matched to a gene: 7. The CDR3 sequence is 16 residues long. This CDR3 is CASSLNVPGGNSPLHF. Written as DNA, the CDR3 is TGTGCCAGCAGCTTAAATGTCCCAGGGGGAAATTCACCCCTCCACTTT.

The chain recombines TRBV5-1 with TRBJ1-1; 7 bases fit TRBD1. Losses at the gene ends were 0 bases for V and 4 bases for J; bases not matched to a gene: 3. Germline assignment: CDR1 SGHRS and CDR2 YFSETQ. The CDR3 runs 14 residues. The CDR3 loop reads CASSLDRGVTEAFF. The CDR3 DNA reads TGCGCCAGCAGCTTGGACAGGGGAGTCACTGAAGCTTTCTTT.

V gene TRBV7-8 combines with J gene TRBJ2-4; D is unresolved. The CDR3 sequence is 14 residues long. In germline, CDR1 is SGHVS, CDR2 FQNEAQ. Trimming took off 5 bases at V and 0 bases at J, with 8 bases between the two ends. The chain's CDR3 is CASSTILAKNIQYF. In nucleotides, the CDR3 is TGTGCCAGCAGCACCATACTAGCCAAAAACATTCAGTACTTC.

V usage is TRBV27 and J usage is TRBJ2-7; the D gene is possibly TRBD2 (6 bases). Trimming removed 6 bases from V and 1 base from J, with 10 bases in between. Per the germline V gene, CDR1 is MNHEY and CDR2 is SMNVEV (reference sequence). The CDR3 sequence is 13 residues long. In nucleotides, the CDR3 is TGTGCCAGCAGCCGACTAGGATCCTACGAGCAGTACTTC. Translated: CASSRLGSYEQYF.